Below are 19 T cell receptor beta chains sequenced from a single sample in a study of blood T cell repertoires in COVID-19. Using immunoSEQ multiplex PCR, the repertoire was profiled, and TCRdb retains in-frame clones only, with some absent. The profile shows around 230,000 clones, 88% of them singletons. Sequencing was performed on PBMCs or T cells enriched from blood (not recorded which). The receptors were gathered from a woman aged 35 to 49 with acute COVID-19.

Regarding this clone: One end of the junction does not line up with germline, which may come from a read error. The V call is TRBV6-1, the J call TRBJ2-1; 7 positions agree with TRBD1. Per germline, CDR1 MNHNS and CDR2 SASEGT. This CDR3 spans 16 amino acids. The CDR3 nucleotides are TGTGCCGGCAGTGCCCAGGGGGTGTCGGCCTACAATGAGCAGTTCTTC. Translating gives CAGSAQGVSAYNEQFF.

The rearrangement joins TRBV6-1 to TRBJ2-6; weak D call: TRBD1 (5 bases). This CDR3 is built from 16 residues. Trimming stripped 4 bases from V and 0 bases from J, with 10 bases between. CDR1 is MNHNS and CDR2 is SASEGT in the germline V gene. CDR3 loop: CASSAQAASGANVLTF. DNA for the CDR3: TGTGCCAGCAGTGCACAGGCGGCCTCTGGGGCCAACGTCCTGACTTTC.

V and J are TRBV23-1 and TRBJ2-1; 10 positions agree with TRBD1. TRBV23-1 is annotated as an ORF whose role is uncertain. This CDR3 is 16 amino acids long. The V gene end was trimmed by 6 bases and the J gene end by 4 bases; junction bases not matched to a gene: 9. This CDR3 is CASSGDRGRSYNEQFF. DNA of the CDR3: TGCGCCAGCAGCGGAGACAGGGGGCGAAGTTACAATGAGCAGTTCTTC.

The rearrangement links TRBV5-1 to TRBJ1-3, with D tentatively TRBD1 (6 bases). The ends were cut back, 0 bases at V and 0 bases at J, with 10 bases in the middle. This CDR3 is built from 16 residues. CDR1 SGHRS and CDR2 YFSETQ come from the germline V gene. The CDR3 DNA reads as TGCGCCAGCAGCTTGGCGGACAGTTTCTCTGGAAACACCATATATTTT. Amino acids: CASSLADSFSGNTIYF.

The chain couples TRBV18 to TRBJ1-3, with a possible D match to TRBD1 (6 bases). Trimming removed 8 bases at V and 1 base at J, with 9 bases between. The CDR3 spans 13 residues. Per germline, CDR1 KGHSH and CDR2 LQKENI. CDR3 amino acids: CASTDRSGNTIYF. CDR3 DNA sequence: TGTGCCAGCACAGACAGGTCTGGAAACACCATATATTTT. Based on the CDR3 plus reference TRBV18 and TRBJ1-3, the full variable domain is NAGVMQNPRHLVRRRGQEARLRCSPMKGHSHVYWYRQLPEEGLKFMVYLQKENIIDESGMPKERFSAEFPKEGPSILRIQQVVRGDSAAYFCASTDRSGNTIYFGEGSWLTVV.

This clone appeared a single time. The CDR3 loop reads CASSSGQGGVTDTQYF. CDR3 sequence (DNA): TGCGCCAGCAGCTCCGGACAGGGAGGGGTGACAGATACGCAGTATTTT. The V call is TRBV5-1, the J call TRBJ2-3; TRBD1 is a possible D gene (8 bases). This CDR3 has 16 residues. V lost 3 bases to trimming and J lost 3 bases, with 17 bases between them. CDR1 and CDR2 from the germline V gene are SGHRS and YFSETQ.

This clone showed up just once. This chain joins TRBV29-1 and TRBJ1-1, with TRBD1 matching 8 bases. Trimming cost V 5 bases and J 10 bases; bases outside gene matches: 9. The CDR3 spans 12 residues. Germline CDR1 and CDR2: SQVTM and ANQGSEA. The CDR3 is CSVSYRGLVAFF. The CDR3 DNA sequence: TGCAGCGTTTCCTACAGGGGGTTAGTAGCTTTCTTT.

There are a few counts of this clone. The V gene is TRBV6-1, the J gene TRBJ2-1; D is perhaps TRBD1 (6 bases). Germline V gene sequence: CDR1 MNHNS, CDR2 SASEGT. CDR3 length: 15 amino acids. The V and J ends lost 0 bases and 0 bases respectively, with 6 bases between them. The CDR3 region is CASSEAGGSYNEQFF. DNA for the CDR3: TGTGCCAGCAGTGAAGCAGGGGGCTCCTACAATGAGCAGTTCTTC.

This chain joins TRBV7-2 and TRBJ2-2, with 13 bases lining up with TRBD2. The CDR3 runs to 16 residues. J lost 6 bases, V lost 1 base, and 2 bases had no gene match. Looked up from germline, CDR1 is SGHTA and CDR2 is FQGNSA. CDR3 residues: CASSLVGTSGAGELFF. In DNA form, the CDR3 reads TGTGCCAGCAGCTTAGTTGGGACTAGCGGGGCCGGGGAGCTGTTTTTT.

V usage is TRBV24-1 and J usage is TRBJ2-1; possible D gene TRBD2, 6 bases. Trimming removed 4 bases at V and 0 bases at J, with 18 bases between. Germline V lookup: CDR1 KGHDR, CDR2 SFDVKD. This CDR3 has 18 amino acids. CDR3 residues: CATSDPFNPGSSYNEQFF. Written as DNA, the CDR3 is TGTGCCACCAGTGACCCGTTTAATCCCGGGAGCTCCTACAATGAGCAGTTCTTC.

V gene TRBV7-2 combines with J gene TRBJ2-3, with 7 bases aligning to TRBD2. Per germline, CDR1 SGHTA and CDR2 FQGNSA. CDR3 length: 17 amino acids. V shed 5 bases and J 6 bases; nucleotides not matched to a gene: 17. CDR3 protein: CASSQQLNAGVFDTQYF. DNA of the CDR3: TGTGCCAGCAGCCAACAACTGAACGCGGGGGTTTTTGATACGCAGTATTTT.

This sequence joins TRBV19 and TRBJ1-6, with 7 bases matching TRBD1. The CDR3 loop spans 13 amino acids. With V trimmed by 6 bases and J by 7 bases, 3 bases remained unmatched. CDR1 and CDR2 (germline): LNHDA, SQIVND (reference sequence). The CDR3 DNA is TGTGCCAGTAGAACGGGACAGAATTCACCCCTCCACTTT. Translation gives CASRTGQNSPLHF.

The J gene is TRBJ2-2, the V gene TRBV5-1; D not resolved. This CDR3 has 12 amino acids. The ends were cut back, 4 bases at V and 4 bases at J, with 5 bases in the middle. Germline V CDR1 and CDR2: SGHRS, YFSETQ. The CDR3 spells CASSPPTGELFF. In DNA, the CDR3 is TGCGCCAGCAGCCCTCCCACCGGGGAGCTGTTTTTT.

The chain employs TRBV18 and TRBJ1-2; D is possibly TRBD1 (5 bases). Per the germline V gene, CDR1 is KGHSH and CDR2 is LQKENI. Trimming removed 8 bases at V and 5 bases at J, with 15 bases between. This CDR3 has 13 residues. CDR3 DNA: TGTGCCAGCCCGACAGACTTTAGTTATGGCTACACCTTC. Its protein is CASPTDFSYGYTF.

In nucleotides, the CDR3 is TGTGCCAGCAGCTCCTTGGGGGCAGGGGGTAATGAAAAACTGTTTTTT. It yields the protein CASSSLGAGGNEKLFF. V is TRBV7-9 and J is TRBJ1-4; 7 bases map to TRBD1. The CDR3 length is 16 residues. With V trimmed by 4 bases and J by 4 bases, 9 bases remained unmatched. Germline V CDR1 and CDR2: SEHNR, FQNEAQ (reference sequence).

The chain is built from TRBV6-2 or TRBV6-3 and TRBJ1-5; D is undetermined. Looked up from germline, CDR1 is MNHEY and CDR2 is SVGEGT. V was pared by 2 bases and J by 4 bases, with 18 bases between. The CDR3 sequence is 17 residues long. CDR3 DNA sequence: TGTGCCAGCAGTTACCTCAATTGGCAGGTTACTAATCAGCCCCAGCATTTT. Translation gives CASSYLNWQVTNQPQHF.

This clone has more than one count but fewer than ten. The chain employs TRBV3-1 (or the pseudogene TRBV3-2) and TRBJ2-2; 8 bases fit TRBD2. After removal of 10 bases from V and 3 bases from J, the junction contained 4 bases not matched to a gene. The CDR3 runs to 13 residues. Germline values: CDR1 LGHDT, CDR2 YNNKEL (reference sequence). DNA for the CDR3: TGTGCCACCGGGGGGGGGTACACCGGGGAGCTGTTTTTT. The encoded protein is CATGGGYTGELFF.

The J gene is TRBJ1-2, the V gene TRBV3-1 (or the pseudogene TRBV3-2); D perhaps matches TRBD1 (6 bases). Trimming cost V 4 bases and J 4 bases, with 10 bases left between them. CDR3 length: 13 residues. Germline V gives CDR1 LGHDT, CDR2 YNNKEL (reference sequence). The CDR3 region has the DNA TGTGCCAGCAGCCCGACAGGAGTCTATGGCTACACCTTC. Its protein is CASSPTGVYGYTF.

Written as DNA, the CDR3 is TGTGCCATCAGCTCAGGTAACACTGAAGCTTTCTTT. Its protein product is CAISSGNTEAFF. This chain joins TRBV10-3 and TRBJ1-1; D gene ambiguous. CDR1 and CDR2 from the germline V gene are ENHRY and SYGVKD. Trimming stripped 6 bases from V and 2 bases from J, with 7 bases between. The CDR3 totals 12 residues.